This T cell receptor beta chain was found in a study of response to subunit inactivated influenza vaccine. CDR1 is SNHLY and CDR2 is FYNNEI in the germline V gene. This CDR3 contains 13 residues. V lost 7 bases and J lost 1, with 10 bases in between. TCRdb processed the RT-PCR reads anew with MiXCR; each CDR3 protein has one entry. The sample has more than 450,000 distinct CDR3 sequences; roughly 12% are singletons. This clonotype was counted only a few times. This sample also belongs to another study, concerning T cells expressing NK-cell markers. That work states: The authors generated TCR beta cDNA through 5'RACE template switching with UMIs. Most of the eight sequenced donors were HCMV-seropositive; one was seronegative. The use of an anti-gamma-delta TCR antibody, which was added in several experiments, restricted sorting to T cells expressing alpha-beta TCR. In five or six donors, dominant CD3+CD56+NKG2C+ clonotypes ranked among the top 10 CD8+ clonotypes.

This receptor was taken from a man aged 45-65 years who received an inactivated influenza vaccine. The input for sequencing was PBMCs from blood, taken on the day of vaccination. The chain couples TRBV2 to TRBJ1-2; D is unresolved. The CDR3 loop is CASTASLNYGYTF. CDR3 nucleotides: TGTGCCAGCACAGCCTCGCTTAACTATGGCTACACCTTC.